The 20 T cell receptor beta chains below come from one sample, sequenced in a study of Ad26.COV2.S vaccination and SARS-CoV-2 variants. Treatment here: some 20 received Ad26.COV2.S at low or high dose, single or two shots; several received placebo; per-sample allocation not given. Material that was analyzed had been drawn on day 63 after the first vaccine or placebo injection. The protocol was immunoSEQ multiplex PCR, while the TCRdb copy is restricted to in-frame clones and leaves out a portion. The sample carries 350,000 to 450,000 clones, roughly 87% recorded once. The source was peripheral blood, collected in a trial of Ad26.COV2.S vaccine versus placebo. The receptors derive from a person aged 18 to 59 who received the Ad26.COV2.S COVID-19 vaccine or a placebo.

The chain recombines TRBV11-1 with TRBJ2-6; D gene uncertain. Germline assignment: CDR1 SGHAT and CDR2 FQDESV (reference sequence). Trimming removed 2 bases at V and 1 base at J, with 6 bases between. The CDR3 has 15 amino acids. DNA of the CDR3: TGTGCCAGCAGCTTATCGACATCTGGGGCCAACGTCCTGACTTTC. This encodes CASSLSTSGANVLTF.

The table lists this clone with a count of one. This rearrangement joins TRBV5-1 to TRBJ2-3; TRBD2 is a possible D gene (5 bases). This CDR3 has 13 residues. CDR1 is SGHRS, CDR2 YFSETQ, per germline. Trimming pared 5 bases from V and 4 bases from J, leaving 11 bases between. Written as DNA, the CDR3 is TGCGCCAGCAGACGGGGTTTCGCAGATACGCAGTATTTT. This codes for CASRRGFADTQYF.

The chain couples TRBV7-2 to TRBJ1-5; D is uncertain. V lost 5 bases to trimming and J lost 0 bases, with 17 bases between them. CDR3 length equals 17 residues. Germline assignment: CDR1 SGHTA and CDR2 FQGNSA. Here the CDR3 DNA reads TGTGCCAGCAGCCCTGTCGTGTTAGCGGATAGCAATCAGCCCCAGCATTTT. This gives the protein CASSPVVLADSNQPQHF.

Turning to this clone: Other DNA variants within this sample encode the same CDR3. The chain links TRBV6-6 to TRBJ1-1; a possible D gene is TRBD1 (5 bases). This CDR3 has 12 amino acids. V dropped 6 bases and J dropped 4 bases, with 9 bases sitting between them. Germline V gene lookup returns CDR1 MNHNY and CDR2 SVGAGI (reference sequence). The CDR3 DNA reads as TGTGCCAGCAGCTACGGGGGCACTGAAGCTTTCTTT. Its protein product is CASSYGGTEAFF.

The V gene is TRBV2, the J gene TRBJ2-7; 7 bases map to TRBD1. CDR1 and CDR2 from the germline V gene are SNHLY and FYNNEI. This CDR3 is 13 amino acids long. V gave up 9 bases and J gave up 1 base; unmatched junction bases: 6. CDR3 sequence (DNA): TGTGCCAGTGGGACAGAGCCTTCCTACGAGCAGTACTTC. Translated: CASGTEPSYEQYF. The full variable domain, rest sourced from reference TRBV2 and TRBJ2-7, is EPEVTQTPSHQVTQMGQEVILRCVPISNHLYFYWYRQILGQKVEFLVSFYNNEISEKSEIFDDQFSVERPDGSNFTLKIRSTKLEDSAMYFCASGTEPSYEQYFGPGTRLTVT.

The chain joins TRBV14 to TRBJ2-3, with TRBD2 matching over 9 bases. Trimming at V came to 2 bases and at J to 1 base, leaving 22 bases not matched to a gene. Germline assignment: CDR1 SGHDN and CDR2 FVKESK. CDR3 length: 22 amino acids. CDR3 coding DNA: TGTGCCAGCAGCCAACCCCGTTTGTACAGCGGGGGGTTAGGGGCGGGCACAGATACGCAGTATTTT. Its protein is CASSQPRLYSGGLGAGTDTQYF.

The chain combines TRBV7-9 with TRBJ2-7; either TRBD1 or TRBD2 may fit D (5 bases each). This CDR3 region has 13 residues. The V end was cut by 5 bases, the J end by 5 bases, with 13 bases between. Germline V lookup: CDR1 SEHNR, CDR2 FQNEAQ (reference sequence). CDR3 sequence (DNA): TGTGCCAGCAGCCCTTGGGGGTCCGACGAGCAGTACTTC. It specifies CASSPWGSDEQYF.

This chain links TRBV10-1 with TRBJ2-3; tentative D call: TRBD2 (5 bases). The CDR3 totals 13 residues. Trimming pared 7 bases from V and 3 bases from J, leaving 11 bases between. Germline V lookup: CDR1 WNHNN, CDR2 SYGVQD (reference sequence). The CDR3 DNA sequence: TGCGCCAGCAAAATCGGACTTACAGATACGCAGTATTTT. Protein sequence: CASKIGLTDTQYF.

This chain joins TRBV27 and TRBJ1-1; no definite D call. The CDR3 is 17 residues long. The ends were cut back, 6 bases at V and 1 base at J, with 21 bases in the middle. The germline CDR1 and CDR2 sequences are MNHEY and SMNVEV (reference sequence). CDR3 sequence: CASSKSPPTLPNTEAFF. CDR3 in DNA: TGTGCCAGCAGCAAATCCCCTCCAACCTTACCGAACACTGAAGCTTTCTTT.

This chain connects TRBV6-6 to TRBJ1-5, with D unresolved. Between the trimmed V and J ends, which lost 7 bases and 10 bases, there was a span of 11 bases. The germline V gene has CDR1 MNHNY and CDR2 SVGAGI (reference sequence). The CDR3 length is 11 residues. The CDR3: CASTQRVPQHF. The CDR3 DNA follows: TGTGCCAGCACCCAAAGGGTTCCCCAGCATTTT.

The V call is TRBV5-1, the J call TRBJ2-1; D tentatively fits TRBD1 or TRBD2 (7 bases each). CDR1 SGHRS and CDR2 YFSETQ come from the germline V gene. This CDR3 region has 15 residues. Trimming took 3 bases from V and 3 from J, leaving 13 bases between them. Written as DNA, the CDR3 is TGCGCCAGCAGCTGGGAGGGGGCCGTCTACAATGAGCAGTTCTTC. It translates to CASSWEGAVYNEQFF.

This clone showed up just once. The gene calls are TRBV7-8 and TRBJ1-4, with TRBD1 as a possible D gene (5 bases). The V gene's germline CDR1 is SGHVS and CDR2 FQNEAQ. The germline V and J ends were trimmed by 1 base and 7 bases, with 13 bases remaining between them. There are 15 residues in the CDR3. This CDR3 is CASSLGGTPGEKLFF. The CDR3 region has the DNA TGTGCCAGCAGCTTAGGGGGGACCCCTGGTGAAAAACTGTTTTTT. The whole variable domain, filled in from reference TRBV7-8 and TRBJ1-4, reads GAGVSQSPRYKVAKRGQDVALRCDPISGHVSLFWYQQALGQGPEFLTYFQNEAQLDKSGLPSDRFFAERPEGSVSTLKIQRTQQEDSAVYLCASSLGGTPGEKLFFGSGTQLSVL.

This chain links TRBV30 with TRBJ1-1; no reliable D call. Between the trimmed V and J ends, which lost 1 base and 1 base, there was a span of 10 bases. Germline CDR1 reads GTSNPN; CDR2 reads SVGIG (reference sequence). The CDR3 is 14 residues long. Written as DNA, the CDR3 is TGTGCCTGGAGTGGCGGGTCATCGAACACTGAAGCTTTCTTT. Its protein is CAWSGGSSNTEAFF.

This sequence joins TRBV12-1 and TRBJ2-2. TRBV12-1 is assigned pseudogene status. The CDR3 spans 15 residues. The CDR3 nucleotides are TGTGCCAGCAGCCCTCGATCTTCGAACACCGGGGAGCTGTTTTTT. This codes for CASSPRSSNTGELFF.

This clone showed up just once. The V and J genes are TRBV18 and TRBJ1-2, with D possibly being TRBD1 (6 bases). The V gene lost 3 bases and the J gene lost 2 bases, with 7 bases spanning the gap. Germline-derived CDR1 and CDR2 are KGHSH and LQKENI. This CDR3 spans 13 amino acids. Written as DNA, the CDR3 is TGTGCCAGCTCACCGAGGGGGAACTATGGCTACACCTTC. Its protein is CASSPRGNYGYTF. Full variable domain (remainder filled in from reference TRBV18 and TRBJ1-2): NAGVMQNPRHLVRRRGQEARLRCSPMKGHSHVYWYRQLPEEGLKFMVYLQKENIIDESGMPKERFSAEFPKEGPSILRIQQVVRGDSAAYFCASSPRGNYGYTFGSGTRLTVV.

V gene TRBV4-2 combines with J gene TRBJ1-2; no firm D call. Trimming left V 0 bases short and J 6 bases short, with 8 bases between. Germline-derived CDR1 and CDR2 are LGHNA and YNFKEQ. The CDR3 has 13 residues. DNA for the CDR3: TGTGCCAGCAGCCAAGACAGTGAGAATGGCTACACCTTC. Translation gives CASSQDSENGYTF.

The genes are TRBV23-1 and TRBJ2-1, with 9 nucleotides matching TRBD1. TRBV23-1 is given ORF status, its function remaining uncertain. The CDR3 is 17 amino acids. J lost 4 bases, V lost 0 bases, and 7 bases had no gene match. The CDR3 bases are TGCGCCAGCAGTCAATCGTACGGGACAGGGATATACAATGAGCAGTTCTTC. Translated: CASSQSYGTGIYNEQFF.

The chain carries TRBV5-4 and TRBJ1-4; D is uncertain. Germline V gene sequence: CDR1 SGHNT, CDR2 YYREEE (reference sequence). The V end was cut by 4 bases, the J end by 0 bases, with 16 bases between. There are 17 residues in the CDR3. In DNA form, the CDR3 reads TGTGCCAGCAGCCCGGAGCTGCACCCCGCAACTAATGAAAAACTGTTTTTT. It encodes CASSPELHPATNEKLFF.

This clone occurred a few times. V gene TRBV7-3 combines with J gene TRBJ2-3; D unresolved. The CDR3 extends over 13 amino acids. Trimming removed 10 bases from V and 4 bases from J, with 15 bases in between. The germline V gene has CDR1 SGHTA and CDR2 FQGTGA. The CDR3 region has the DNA TGTGCCACCTCTCGCTTTGGGGCAGATACGCAGTATTTT. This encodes CATSRFGADTQYF.

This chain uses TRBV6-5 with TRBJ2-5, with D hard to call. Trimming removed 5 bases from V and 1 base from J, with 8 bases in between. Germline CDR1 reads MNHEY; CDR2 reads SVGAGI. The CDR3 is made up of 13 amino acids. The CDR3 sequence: CASSHGPQETQYF. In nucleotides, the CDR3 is TGTGCCAGCAGTCACGGACCCCAAGAGACCCAGTACTTC.